The text below deals with one T cell receptor (beta chain). The CDR3 is 12 amino acids. V lost 7 bases and J lost 10, with 15 bases in between. The entry originates in a study of blood T cell repertoires in COVID-19. About the study: COVID-19 samples from acute and convalescent phases originated in the United States, Italy and Spain. Sources were T cells, B-cell-depleted T cells, or PBMCs; the material itself was cDNA or gDNA.

The table came from immunoSEQ multiplex PCR; TCRdb's copy has only in-frame clones and leaves some out. The top ten hold 1% of the sample, which has under 400,000 clones, almost 90% seen once. The receptor was isolated from a woman aged 30 to 39 who had been exposed to COVID-19. The chain recombines TRBV12-3 or TRBV12-4 with TRBJ2-3; weak D call: TRBD2 (5 bases). The source material was PBMCs or T cells enriched from blood (not recorded which). The chain's CDR3 is CASTKILGAQYF. The DNA of the CDR3 is TGTGCCAGCACCAAGATCCTCGGGGCGCAGTATTTT.